This T cell receptor (beta chain) stems from a study of neurological immune-mediated disorders. Overall study findings and caveats: Multiple sclerosis, the disease with the least TCR clonal expansion, fell below healthy controls, whereas HTLV-1-associated myelopathy showed the most. Sharing of CDR3 amino acid sequences among expanded clones across subjects was absent, suggesting private repertoires in all groups.

This clonotype has a count of ten or more. Its antigen is currently unknown. In germline, CDR1 is SGHRS, CDR2 YFSETQ. There are 13 residues in the CDR3. Trimming took 5 bases from V and 4 from J, leaving 9 bases between them. TCRdb passed the 5' RACE reads through MiXCR, listing each CDR3 protein once. The sample has roughly 34,000 distinct CDR3 sequences; approximately 13% are singletons. Specified time point: longitudinal time-point 2. Source material was 2 million unsorted PBMCs, stored at -80 °C in RNAlater. This receptor was taken from a woman aged 35 to 49 in good health. Sequencing used PBMCs. J is TRBJ1-4 and V is TRBV5-1; D not certain. The CDR3 nucleotides read TGCGCCAGCAGGGAGACACGTAATGAAAAACTGTTTTTT. It encodes CASRETRNEKLFF.